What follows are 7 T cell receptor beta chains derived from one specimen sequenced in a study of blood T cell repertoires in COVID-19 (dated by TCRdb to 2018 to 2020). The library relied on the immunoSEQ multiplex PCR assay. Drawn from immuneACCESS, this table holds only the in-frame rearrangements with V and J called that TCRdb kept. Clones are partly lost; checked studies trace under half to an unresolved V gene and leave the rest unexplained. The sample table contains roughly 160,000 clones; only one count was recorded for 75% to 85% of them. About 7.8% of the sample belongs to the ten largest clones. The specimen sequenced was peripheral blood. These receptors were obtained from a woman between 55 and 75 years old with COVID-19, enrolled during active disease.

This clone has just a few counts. The chain's CDR3 is CASSMDRAATEAFF. In DNA form, the CDR3 reads TGTGCCAGCAGCATGGACAGGGCTGCAACTGAAGCTTTCTTT. The chain links TRBV6-2 or TRBV6-3 to TRBJ1-1; TRBD1 aligns across 8 bases. J was trimmed by 5 bases and V by 6 bases; bases with no gene match: 8. Germline-derived CDR1 and CDR2 are MNHEY and SVGEGT. The CDR3 length is 14 residues.

DNA for the CDR3: TGTGCCAGCAGCCAAGGGGGACAGTATAGCAATCAGCCCCAGCATTTT. Its protein product is CASSQGGQYSNQPQHF. This chain links TRBV4-2 with TRBJ1-5; TRBD1 matches 7 bases. CDR1 and CDR2 (germline): LGHNA, YNFKEQ. This CDR3 region has 16 residues. The trim removed 1 base at V and 0 bases at J, leaving 3 bases unmatched.

CDR3 bases: TGTGCCAGTAGAGACAGGGGGCGCGCGGTTCACACTGAAGCTTTCTTT. Amino acid sequence: CASRDRGRAVHTEAFF. The chain uses TRBV19 and TRBJ1-1, with 10 bases lining up with TRBD1. Germline-derived CDR1 and CDR2 are LNHDA and SQIVND (reference sequence). The CDR3 is made up of 16 amino acids. V trimming: 6 bases; J trimming: 3 bases; junction bases outside the gene matches: 10.

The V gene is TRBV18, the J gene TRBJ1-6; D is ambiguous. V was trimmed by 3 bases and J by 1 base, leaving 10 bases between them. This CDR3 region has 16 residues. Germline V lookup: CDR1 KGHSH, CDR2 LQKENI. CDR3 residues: CASSPNSVSYNSPLHF. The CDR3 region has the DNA TGTGCCAGCTCACCCAACAGTGTTTCCTATAATTCACCCCTCCACTTT.

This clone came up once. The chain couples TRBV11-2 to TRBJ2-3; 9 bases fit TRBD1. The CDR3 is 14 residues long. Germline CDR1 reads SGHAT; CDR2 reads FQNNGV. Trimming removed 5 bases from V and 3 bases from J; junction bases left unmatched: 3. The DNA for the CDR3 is TGTGCCAGCAGCACCGGGACAGGGACAGATACGCAGTATTTT. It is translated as CASSTGTGTDTQYF.

The CDR3 reads CASSQEPGADQPQHF. For the CDR3, the DNA is TGTGCCAGCAGTCAAGAACCTGGGGCCGATCAGCCCCAGCATTTT. The chain is built from TRBV7-2 and TRBJ1-5; D perhaps matches TRBD1 (5 bases). There are 15 residues in the CDR3. Germline V gives CDR1 SGHTA, CDR2 FQGNSA. V was clipped by 6 bases and J by 5 bases, with 17 bases between them. The whole variable domain, remainder taken from reference TRBV7-2 and TRBJ1-5, is GAGVSQSPSNKVTEKGKDVELRCDPISGHTALYWYRQSLGQGLEFLIYFQGNSAPDKSGLPSDRFSAERTGGSVSTLTIQRTQQEDSAVYLCASSQEPGADQPQHFGDGTRLSIL.

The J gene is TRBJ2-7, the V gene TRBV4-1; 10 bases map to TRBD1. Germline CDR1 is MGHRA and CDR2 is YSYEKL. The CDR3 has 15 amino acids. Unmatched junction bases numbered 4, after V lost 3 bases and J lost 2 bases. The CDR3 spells CASSQRGQGTYEQYF. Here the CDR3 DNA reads TGCGCCAGCAGCCAGAGGGGACAGGGGACCTACGAGCAGTACTTC.